This paragraph covers one TCR beta chain sequence. Its antigen is not identified. The data originate from a study of naive and memory T cell subsets. CD4 T cells were positively selected, then CD8 T cells from the CD4-negative fraction. The study, taken as a whole, reports: Naive repertoires, especially CD8, held a few larger clonotypes, possibly memory cells re-expressing CD45RA.

An equimolar mix of two oligonucleotides served as the beta constant-region primer for TRBC1 and TRBC2. The ligated cDNA underwent four PCR rounds using SP2 and nested alpha and beta constant-region primers. From the UMI-ligation and nested PCR reads, TCRdb called clonotypes with MiXCR, one entry per CDR3 protein. Here the sample spans roughly 140,000 distinct CDR3 sequences, about 20% being singletons. Germline CDR1 MNHEY, CDR2 SMNVEV (reference sequence). CDR3 size: 14 residues. V was clipped by 4 bases and J by 2 bases, with 12 bases between them. The chain has TRBV27 and TRBJ2-7, with D possibly TRBD1 on 5 matching bases. This receptor was taken from a human donor in good health. Input material: naive CD8+ T cells from blood. The chain's CDR3 is CASSYWGDTYEQYF. Here the CDR3 DNA reads TGTGCCAGCAGTTATTGGGGCGACACCTACGAGCAGTACTTC.